What follows describes a single TCR beta chain. This clonotype was recorded at least ten times. Its specific antigen is unknown. Per-base qualities were not stored, and no clone one base away is much larger. The library was obtained by multiplex PCR. Sequencing took place on an Illumina HiSeq 4000. iRepertoire HTBI primers and Arm-PCR amplification of CDR3 regions were used to construct TCR beta libraries. Before sequencing, the PCR products underwent gel purification. For the original study's pipeline: Gene usage analysis of CDR3 amino acid clonotypes used the approximately 62 TRBV and more than 13 TRBJ segments found across samples. COPE and FqMerger were used to merge filtered high-quality paired reads into contigs. BLAST was used to align contigs to IMGT TRBV, TRBD and TRBJ reference genes, and CDR3 was defined according to IMGT. Any clonotype with a frequency above 0.1% was counted as a highly expanded clone. Repertoire diversity was measured by Shannon entropy, and V-J evenness by the Gini coefficient. Public clonotypes were defined as clonotypes shared by more than one individual. TCRdb reprocessed the public reads (quality trimming at Q25 with fastp, clone calling with MiXCR) and kept in-frame beta chains. Rows matching on CDR3 protein sequence are summarized as one entry with the most common DNA and genes. TCRdb assigned the V and J calls; the authors' analysis was not used. The sample has about 420,000 distinct CDR3 sequences on record, about 16% of them singletons. Jointly, the top ten make up around 23% of the sample.

The time point label for this specimen denotes: newly diagnosed GD, antithyroid drugs for less than 3 months. RNA was extracted from PBMCs in TRIzol for both TCR sequencing and RNA sequencing. Graves' disease was diagnosed according to American Thyroid Association guidelines. Patients were recruited from an endocrinology department in Xi'an, China. Each patient gave about 8.1 milliliters of peripheral blood, collected in an EDTA anticoagulant tube. Ficoll Paque Plus density gradient separation was used to isolate PBMCs, and no further T cell sorting was performed. An Agilent 2100 Bioanalyzer and agarose gel were used to check RNA quality, and a NanoDrop 2000 was used to measure RNA concentration. The data stem from a study of regulatory T cells in long-lasting Graves disease (TCRdb year 2021). Study-level background: Antithyroid drugs had been taken for less than 3 months by newly diagnosed Graves' disease patients. This study used TCR sequencing and RNA sequencing of peripheral blood to compare persistent Graves' disease patients against newly diagnosed Graves' disease patients. A total of 33 samples underwent TCR sequencing, from roughly 13 patients with persistent Graves' disease and 20 or so patients with newly diagnosed Graves' disease. The study was conducted in China and was registered as a clinical trial. Paper-wide results and their limitations: As a limitation, the authors acknowledged that the small sample size may reduce accuracy. Patients with persistent disease shared more public clonotypes (approximately 2,500) than newly diagnosed patients did (about 970). Peripheral blood alone was examined, since thyroid tissue, which constituted the primary lesion, could not be accessed. Only the TCR beta chain was sequenced and analyzed. Persistent Graves' disease patients showed lower TCR Shannon entropy and fewer highly expanded clones than newly diagnosed patients, suggesting clonal expansion. TRBV28, TRBJ1-2 and TRBJ2-5 were preferentially used in persistent disease, while TRBV20-1 and TRBJ2-1 were favored in newly diagnosed disease.

The junction shows trimming of 2 bases on V and 1 base on J, plus 5 bases between the germline ends. Measured from the cysteine to the phenylalanine, the CDR3 is 13 residues long. Just the 39-base CDR3 DNA is kept, in frame starting at base 1. The CDR1 and CDR2 encoded by the germline V gene (reference sequence) are LGHDT and YNNKEL. A further study also used this sample, focusing on T cells in Graves' hyperthyroidism and ophthalmopathy. From the second report: Stable Graves' hyperthyroidism was defined as the absence of progression to ophthalmopathy over 18 months of follow-up. Hyperthyroidism patients were aged 18 to 65 years and newly diagnosed, with disease duration of less than 2 months. Patients with uncontrolled infections, other autoimmune diseases, pregnancy or lactation were excluded. Diagnoses relied on clinical symptoms, serum thyroxine and TRAb, thyroid ultrasound and orbital computed tomography. For the first round of RT-PCR on the TCR CDR3, the HTBI primer set was used together with the Qiagen OneStep RT-PCR kit. Most expanded thyroid clonotypes (frequency above 0.001) were also found in blood, which suggests that blood repertoires may mirror thyroid immune responses. A 13 V-J signature model separated ophthalmopathy from stable hyperthyroidism, with 87.88% sensitivity and about 81% specificity in cross-validation and 80%/75% in testing. During validation, the model predicted progression to ophthalmopathy a median of around six months ahead of onset, with around 71% sensitivity and 72% to 80% specificity. To identify TCR V-J signatures that set the groups apart, the researchers used a discovery cohort of 100 patients, made up of 40 to 45 with Graves' ophthalmopathy and some 58 with stable Graves' hyperthyroidism. An independent validation cohort of 18 to 20 hyperthyroidism patients and approximately 17 patients who later progressed to ophthalmopathy tested prospective prediction of ophthalmopathy. For training and testing, the 110 or so patients in the discovery cohort were randomly divided in a 7:3 ratio. In about 6 Graves' hyperthyroidism patients, the study also compared T-cell repertoires from thyroid tissue with T-cell repertoires from blood. After sampling, hyperthyroidism patients received methimazole starting at 30 mg daily, and ophthalmopathy patients received high-dose intravenous methylprednisolone. Libraries were constructed in a second round of multiplex PCR, after which size selection and purification were performed. Libraries were sequenced paired-end with 100 bp reads on an Illumina HiSeq2000. SOAPnuke was used to process the raw data, throwing out any read that contained adapters or uncalled bases, had a mean Phred below 15, or lacked an exact constant-primer or identifier match. COPE v1.2.5 was used to merge the high-quality paired reads, and each unique nucleotide sequence was defined as a clonotype. MiTCR v1.1 was used to align the clonotypes against IMGT TRBV, TRBD and TRBJ reference segments. Only V-J combinations with frequency above 0.0001, covering 99% to 99.2% of repertoires, were analysed. The TCS score was defined as F50 (clonal expansion) divided by E x V (chaos), with BLOSUM62-based TCRdist calculated between CDR3 peptides within each V-J. Welch's t-statistics and random forest reduced approximately 520 V-J features to 10 to 15, which were used in a naive Bayes classifier (R e1071). Sample size was not statistically predetermined, and blinding of investigators to group allocation was not performed. The paper describes TCR Vbeta CDR3 sequencing of around 130 peripheral blood samples, made up of some 42 ophthalmopathy patients, around 78 hyperthyroidism patients and 17 progressor patients.

The sequence joins TRBV3-1 to TRBJ1-1; confidence is insufficient to name the D gene. The receptor comes from a woman under 30 with Graves disease. Donor details come from another sample of the same person, matched by shared clones. The sample here was peripheral blood mononuclear cells (PBMCs), taken at new diagnosis, from a patient treated with antithyroid drugs. The nucleotide sequence is given as TGTGCCAGCAGCCAACTCGAGAACACTGAAGCTTTCTTT. It is translated as CASSQLENTEAFF.